The 9 T cell receptor beta chains below were found in one sample sequenced in a study of early T cells in non-severe SARS-CoV-2 infection. TCRdb re-derived calls from the 5' RACE reads in MiXCR, one entry per CDR3 protein. The sample holds tens of thousands of distinct CDR3 sequences; roughly a fifth are singletons and the top ten take 16%. The specimen was whole blood, collected at baseline. These receptors came from an adult who was a healthcare worker with PCR-confirmed SARS-CoV-2 infection or an uninfected control (not recorded which).

This clonotype was detected only once. The rearrangement uses TRBV2 and TRBJ1-2; D might be TRBD1 (5 bases). V lost 6 bases, J lost 8 bases, and 13 bases lay in between. Germline assignment: CDR1 SNHLY and CDR2 FYNNEI. The CDR3 sequence is 12 residues long. For the CDR3, the DNA is TGTGCCAGCAGGATAGGGGAAGGGGGCTACACCTTC. Its protein is CASRIGEGGYTF.

This clonotype was picked up many times. This chain joins TRBV7-8 and TRBJ2-3; 7 nucleotides match TRBD2. V gave up 6 bases and J gave up 3 bases; unmatched junction bases: 9. CDR3 length equals 15 residues. Germline V lookup: CDR1 SGHVS, CDR2 FQNEAQ. CDR3 in DNA: TGTGCCAGCAGAAGCCGCGGGGGTTGGACAGATACGCAGTATTTT. Translated: CASRSRGGWTDTQYF.

This chain connects TRBV6-5 to TRBJ2-3; D is unclear. Germline V lookup: CDR1 MNHEY, CDR2 SVGAGI. Trimming stripped 4 bases from V and 0 bases from J, with 11 bases between. The CDR3 has 15 amino acids. CDR3 nucleotides: TGTGCCAGCAGTTCTTCACGAGATAGCACAGATACGCAGTATTTT. This gives the protein CASSSSRDSTDTQYF.

The V and J genes are TRBV10-3 and TRBJ2-2; D is uncertain. V was trimmed by 7 bases and J by 0 bases, leaving 18 bases between them. The germline gives CDR1 ENHRY, CDR2 SYGVKD. The CDR3 is 17 residues long. The chain's CDR3 is CAITSGIGHSNTGELFF. The DNA for the CDR3 is TGTGCCATCACCTCCGGTATTGGTCATTCGAACACCGGGGAGCTGTTTTTT.

There are a few counts of this clonotype. The chain has TRBV2 and TRBJ1-2; a weak D match, TRBD1 (5 bases). The CDR3 runs to 14 residues. Trimming took off 7 bases at V and 2 bases at J, with 14 bases between the two ends. Germline V gene data show CDR1 as SNHLY and CDR2 as FYNNEI. CDR3 bases: TGTGCCAGCATTGAGAACGGGGGAAACTATGGCTACACCTTC. The encoded protein is CASIENGGNYGYTF.

This clonotype was seen more than once but under ten times. The rearrangement uses TRBV30 and TRBJ2-7, with 10 bases that match TRBD2. The CDR3 contains 13 residues. The junction had 1 base not matched to a gene; V was cut back by 2 bases and J by 3 bases. Per germline, CDR1 GTSNPN and CDR2 SVGIG (reference sequence). CDR3 amino acids: CAWSLAGGYEQYF. The CDR3 region has the DNA TGTGCCTGGAGTTTAGCGGGGGGCTACGAGCAGTACTTC.

The rearrangement links TRBV7-6 to TRBJ2-1; 11 positions match TRBD2. CDR1 SGHVS and CDR2 FNYEAQ come from the germline V gene. J gave up 5 bases and V 6 bases, and 12 bases lay outside the gene matches. CDR3 length: 17 amino acids. Written as DNA, the CDR3 is TGTGCCAGCAGTAATCCTAGCGGGGGGCCTTTACACAATGAGCAGTTCTTC. Amino acid sequence: CASSNPSGGPLHNEQFF.

The genes are TRBV27 and TRBJ2-3, with unresolved D. The CDR3 spans 14 residues. Looked up from germline, CDR1 is MNHEY and CDR2 is SMNVEV (reference sequence). V was cut by 0 bases and J by 3 bases, with 7 bases left in between. In DNA form, the CDR3 reads TGTGCCAGCAGTTTATCATCCTTGACAGATACGCAGTATTTT. This encodes CASSLSSLTDTQYF.

This clonotype was observed a few times. The chain recombines TRBV2 with TRBJ2-5; weak D call: TRBD2 (5 bases). Germline CDR1 and CDR2: SNHLY and FYNNEI. With 5 bases removed from V and 1 base from J, the gap between germline ends came to 5 bases. The CDR3 is made up of 12 amino acids. The CDR3 reads CASSRGQETQYF. CDR3 nucleotide sequence: TGTGCCAGCAGTCGGGGCCAAGAGACCCAGTACTTC.